A single sample is the source of the 6 T cell receptor beta chains below, sequenced in a study of T cells in Graves' hyperthyroidism and ophthalmopathy. Researchers amplified the TCR beta CDR3 regions from RNA transcripts. A first-round RT-PCR of the TCR CDR3 used the HTBI primer set. TCRdb reprocessed the multiplex PCR reads via MiXCR and lists one record per CDR3 protein. The data contain roughly 500,000 distinct CDR3 sequences, about 43% of them seen just once; the ten biggest clones take up around 17%. The sequencing sample was made of peripheral blood or thyroid tissue (not recorded which). These receptors were obtained from an adult woman with Graves' disease, either hyperthyroidism or ophthalmopathy (not recorded which).

Remarks on this clonotype: This sequence may be a read error, since a much larger clone differs from it by one base. The V call is TRBV5-1, the J call TRBJ1-1; D is ambiguous. The V end was cut by 5 bases, the J end by 2 bases, with 10 bases between. The CDR3 covers 13 residues. Germline lookup yields CDR1 SGHRS and CDR2 YFSETQ. The chain's CDR3 is CASRNGANTEAFF. The DNA of the CDR3 is TGCGCCAGCAGAAACGGAGCCAACACTGAAGCTTTCTTT.

CDR3 in DNA: TGTGCCAGCAGAGGGACCTCTAATGAAAAACTGTTTTTT. It codes for CASRGTSNEKLFF. The V gene is TRBV2, the J gene TRBJ1-4, with D maybe TRBD1 (5 bases). Trimming cost V 6 bases and J 3 bases, with 8 bases left between them. Germline V gene sequence: CDR1 SNHLY, CDR2 FYNNEI. The CDR3 is 13 residues long.

This chain uses TRBV29-1 with TRBJ1-4; 8 bases agree with TRBD1. The CDR3 contains 14 residues. Looked up from germline, CDR1 is SQVTM and CDR2 is ANQGSEA. With V trimmed by 3 bases and J by 7 bases, 7 bases remained unmatched. The CDR3 DNA sequence: TGCAGCGTTGACCGGACAGGGCAGGGTGAAAAACTGTTTTTT. Translating gives CSVDRTGQGEKLFF. Using reference TRBV29-1 and TRBJ1-4 for the parts outside the CDR3, the full variable domain is SAVISQKPSRDICQRGTSLTIQCQVDSQVTMMFWYRQQPGQSLTLIATANQGSEATYESGFVIDKFPISRPNLTFSTLTVSNMSPEDSSIYLCSVDRTGQGEKLFFGSGTQLSVL.

In this sample, this clonotype turned up many times. The V call is TRBV5-5, the J call TRBJ1-2; D unclear. Trimming stripped 2 bases from V and 0 bases from J, with 8 bases between. The CDR3 has 14 amino acids. CDR1 SGHKS and CDR2 YYEKEE come from the germline V gene (reference sequence). The CDR3: CASSLLRSNYGYTF. The CDR3 DNA reads as TGTGCCAGCAGCTTACTACGGTCTAACTATGGCTACACCTTC.

Comments on this clonotype: This may come from a read error, since a much larger clone is one base off. The chain joins TRBV4-1 to TRBJ2-5; the match to TRBD2 covers 8 bases. Trimming cost V 1 base and J 6 bases; bases outside gene matches: 10. Per germline, CDR1 MGHRA and CDR2 YSYEKL. The CDR3 is 16 amino acids. The CDR3 is CASSQAPGTRKKTQYF. The CDR3 DNA follows: TGCGCCAGCAGCCAAGCCCCCGGGACTAGAAAGAAGACCCAGTACTTC.

The table lists this clonotype with many counts. CDR3 amino acids: CASSLAVDRGDEQYF. The CDR3 DNA is TGTGCCAGCAGCTTAGCGGTTGACAGGGGCGACGAGCAGTACTTC. The J gene is TRBJ2-7, the V gene TRBV7-9; TRBD1 agrees at 8 bases. Germline V CDR1 and CDR2: SEHNR, FQNEAQ (reference sequence). Trimming cost V 0 bases and J 5 bases; bases outside gene matches: 6. The CDR3 loop spans 15 amino acids.